This TCR beta chain is from a study of control samples from healthy donors and cancer patients. The assay was immunoSEQ multiplex PCR, and TCRdb's table has in-frame clones only and misses some. The sample lists roughly 98,000 clones, roughly 93% occurring once. CDR1 WNHNN and CDR2 SYGVQD come from the germline V gene (reference sequence). The ends were cut back, 3 bases at V and 4 bases at J, with 9 bases in the middle. The CDR3 consists of 13 residues. Sequenced input: blood. This chain links TRBV10-1 with TRBJ1-2; D not certain. This sequence originates from a man aged 18 to 30 in good health. CDR3 DNA: TGCGCCAGCAGTGACAGTCGCACCTATGGCTACACCTTC. Amino acids: CASSDSRTYGYTF.